The 17 T cell receptor beta chains reported below all come from one sample, sequenced in a study of T-cell reconstitution after alpha-beta-depleted transplantation in children. Unique molecular identifiers tagged the TCRbeta library. Using its own MiXCR run on the PCR reads, TCRdb lists one record per CDR3 protein. The table records approximately 1,000,000 distinct CDR3 sequences, about 30% of them present only once. This material consisted of PBMCs, mostly from graft donor cells, taken 360 days after TCRalphabeta/CD19-depleted stem cell transplant. The receptor set was obtained from a boy younger than two who had a stem cell transplant for SCID, so the T cells may come from the graft donor.

The chain is built from TRBV6-4 and TRBJ1-5; the D gene is possibly TRBD1 (5 bases). CDR1 is MRHNA, CDR2 SNTAGT, per germline. V lost 8 bases to trimming and J lost 4 bases, with 21 bases between them. The CDR3 loop spans 16 amino acids. In DNA, the CDR3 is TGTGCCAGCGCCAGAGGGGAGACCCTCCTTAATCAGCCCCAGCATTTT. Protein sequence: CASARGETLLNQPQHF.

This rearrangement joins TRBV5-1 to TRBJ2-5; 9 nucleotides align to TRBD1. The CDR3 extends over 14 amino acids. Germline V lookup: CDR1 SGHRS, CDR2 YFSETQ. The V segment lost 7 bases and the J segment 4 bases; nucleotides outside the gene matches: 8. This CDR3 is CASGTGNTLETQYF. The CDR3, as DNA: TGCGCCAGCGGGACAGGGAACACGTTAGAGACCCAGTACTTC.

This clonotype came up a few times. The rearrangement links TRBV5-1 to TRBJ2-2; 7 bases are shared with TRBD1. CDR3 length: 13 residues. Germline V lookup: CDR1 SGHRS, CDR2 YFSETQ. V gave up 3 bases and J gave up 6 bases; unmatched junction bases: 2. In DNA form, the CDR3 reads TGCGCCAGCAGCTATGACAGGGCCGGGGAGCTGTTTTTT. Amino acid sequence: CASSYDRAGELFF. Drawing the rest from reference TRBV5-1 and TRBJ2-2, the complete variable domain is KAGVTQTPRYLIKTRGQQVTLSCSPISGHRSVSWYQQTPGQGLQFLFEYFSETQRNKGNFPGRFSGRQFSNSRSEMNVSTLELGDSALYLCASSYDRAGELFFGEGSRLTVL.

The chain has TRBV7-9 and TRBJ1-1; 9 bases are shared with TRBD1. V trimming: 4 bases; J trimming: 5 bases; junction bases outside the gene matches: 8. The CDR3 is 15 amino acids. The germline gives CDR1 SEHNR, CDR2 FQNEAQ (reference sequence). The CDR3 DNA reads TGTGCCAGCAGCTCTCCGGGACAGGGATGGACTGAAGCTTTCTTT. Its protein product is CASSSPGQGWTEAFF.

This chain connects TRBV5-1 to TRBJ2-4, with 8 bases lining up with TRBD1. Germline CDR1 is SGHRS and CDR2 is YFSETQ. Losses at the gene ends were 4 bases for V and 0 bases for J; bases not matched to a gene: 6. The CDR3 loop spans 16 amino acids. CDR3 residues: CASSETTGAAKNIQYF. As DNA, the CDR3 is TGCGCCAGCAGCGAGACGACAGGGGCAGCCAAAAACATTCAGTACTTC. The variable domain in full, completed from reference TRBV5-1 and TRBJ2-4, reads KAGVTQTPRYLIKTRGQQVTLSCSPISGHRSVSWYQQTPGQGLQFLFEYFSETQRNKGNFPGRFSGRQFSNSRSEMNVSTLELGDSALYLCASSETTGAAKNIQYFGAGTRLSVL.

The chain has TRBV20-1 and TRBJ2-7; 8 nucleotides match TRBD2. This CDR3 has 11 amino acids. CDR1 and CDR2 from the germline V gene are DFQATT and SNEGSKA (reference sequence). J gave up 7 bases and V 6 bases, and 5 bases lay outside the gene matches. CDR3 region: CSAREGKEQYF. The DNA of the CDR3 is TGCAGTGCCCGGGAGGGCAAGGAGCAGTACTTC.

This chain uses TRBV6-5 with TRBJ2-2; 10 bases align to TRBD1. The CDR3 runs 16 residues. The trim removed 2 bases at V and 5 bases at J, leaving 5 bases unmatched. Germline V lookup: CDR1 MNHEY, CDR2 SVGAGI. As DNA, the CDR3 is TGTGCCAGCAGTTACGGCGGGACAGGGGAGACCGGGGAGCTGTTTTTT. Translation gives CASSYGGTGETGELFF.

This clonotype was observed a few times. V and J are TRBV5-1 and TRBJ1-2; TRBD1 aligns across 7 bases. V gave up 4 bases and J gave up 4 bases; unmatched junction bases: 7. The CDR3 runs to 14 residues. Per the germline V gene, CDR1 is SGHRS and CDR2 is YFSETQ. In DNA form, the CDR3 reads TGCGCCAGCAGCCTCCGGGACAGCTCCTATGGCTACACCTTC. Protein product: CASSLRDSSYGYTF.

The V call is TRBV4-1, the J call TRBJ2-1, with D tentatively TRBD2 (5 bases). This CDR3 is 18 amino acids long. Between the trimmed V and J ends, which lost 0 bases and 0 bases, there was a span of 15 bases. CDR1 and CDR2 from the germline V gene are MGHRA and YSYEKL. CDR3: CASSQDRIARSSYNEQFF. The CDR3 DNA sequence: TGCGCCAGCAGCCAAGACCGAATAGCGAGGAGCTCCTACAATGAGCAGTTCTTC.

Here the CDR3 DNA reads TGTGCCAGCAGCTTTATTTCGGGACTAGCGGGGGAAGAGACCCAGTACTTC. Protein product: CASSFISGLAGEETQYF. The rearrangement uses TRBV3-1 and TRBJ2-5; TRBD2 agrees at 14 bases. This CDR3 region has 17 residues. Germline values: CDR1 LGHDT, CDR2 YNNKEL (reference sequence). After removal of 5 bases from V and 3 bases from J, the junction contained 8 bases not matched to a gene.

There are a few counts of this clonotype. This chain joins TRBV5-6 and TRBJ2-7; 8 bases map to TRBD1. The CDR3 has 16 residues. J lost 6 bases, V lost 5 bases, and 16 bases had no gene match. Germline assignment: CDR1 SGHDT and CDR2 YYEEEE. CDR3 in DNA: TGTGCCAGCAGTCGAAGATTGGACAGGGAAGGGGCCGAGCAGTACTTC. Its translation is CASSRRLDREGAEQYF.

The V and J genes are TRBV6-5 and TRBJ2-1; no definite D call. V was trimmed by 2 bases and J by 2 bases, leaving 7 bases between them. The CDR3 has 14 residues. Per germline, CDR1 MNHEY and CDR2 SVGAGI. CDR3 nucleotides: TGTGCCAGCAGTTACGGGGTAGCCTACAATGAGCAGTTCTTC. Its protein product is CASSYGVAYNEQFF.

This clonotype was seen a handful of times. The chain carries TRBV5-1 and TRBJ2-5; D not resolved. This CDR3 has 14 amino acids. Deletions cut 6 bases from V and 2 bases from J, with 14 bases between. Germline values: CDR1 SGHRS, CDR2 YFSETQ. The CDR3 spells CASTRRAGQETQYF. The CDR3 DNA reads as TGCGCCAGCACCCGACGGGCAGGACAAGAGACCCAGTACTTC.

The chain links TRBV2 to TRBJ2-5, with a possible D match to TRBD2 (5 bases). The germline CDR1 and CDR2 sequences are SNHLY and FYNNEI. This CDR3 contains 15 residues. V was cut by 9 bases and J by 5 bases, with 22 bases left in between. The CDR3 DNA follows: TGTGCCAGGCTATCCGACTCTGCGGGCGGGGAGACCCAGTACTTC. Amino acids: CARLSDSAGGETQYF.

The chain is built from TRBV6-5 and TRBJ2-5, with TRBD1 identical over 9 bases. CDR3 length: 15 residues. Germline trimming cut 4 bases from V and 5 bases from J; bases unmatched to any gene: 8. Germline loops: CDR1 MNHEY, CDR2 SVGAGI. The CDR3 protein is CASSWGGTGIETQYF. CDR3 nucleotides: TGTGCCAGCAGTTGGGGCGGGACAGGGATTGAGACCCAGTACTTC.

The chain uses TRBV4-3 and TRBJ2-2; 11 bases are shared with TRBD2. The V segment lost 4 bases and the J segment 1 base; nucleotides outside the gene matches: 5. Germline CDR1 LGHNA, CDR2 YSLEER. CDR3 length: 17 residues. The CDR3 reads CASSRTSGGRNTGELFF. The CDR3 DNA follows: TGCGCCAGCAGCCGTACTAGCGGGGGACGGAACACCGGGGAGCTGTTTTTT.

The chain employs TRBV20-1 and TRBJ2-3, with 8 bases matching TRBD1. The CDR3 loop spans 14 amino acids. Germline CDR1 and CDR2: DFQATT and SNEGSKA (reference sequence). After removal of 8 bases from V and 2 bases from J, the junction contained 9 bases not matched to a gene. Here the CDR3 reads CSQGAGGNTDTQYF. The CDR3 DNA reads as TGCAGTCAGGGGGCAGGGGGCAACACAGATACGCAGTATTTT.